Following are 26 T cell receptor beta chains from one sample sequenced in a study of vaccination and CD4 T cells after COVID-19. These TCRs are of unknown antigen specificity. Scientists ran DNA taken from cultured CD4+ T cells through the Oncomine TCR Beta short-read assay for sequencing. Via MiXCR, TCRdb re-called the PCR reads, giving one row per CDR3 protein. The sample has over 20,000 distinct CDR3 sequences; approximately 48% are singletons. Treatment denoted: roughly ten-day PBMC culture with coronavirus spike peptide pools or control peptides (ViraFEST assay). The sample was CD4+ T cells from blood, cultured in vitro. These TCRs come from a human donor who had recovered from COVID-19.

This clonotype was seen a handful of times. The chain couples TRBV29-1 to TRBJ1-2; 7 nucleotides align to TRBD1. Unmatched junction bases numbered 9, after V lost 6 bases and J lost 8 bases. The CDR3 contains 12 residues. CDR1 and CDR2 (germline): SQVTM, ANQGSEA. CDR3 DNA sequence: TGCAGCGTCGCCCGACAGGGTAGCGGCTACACCTTC. Amino acid sequence: CSVARQGSGYTF.

V is TRBV6-5 and J is TRBJ2-7; D gene unclear. The CDR3 is made up of 13 amino acids. Germline V gene sequence: CDR1 MNHEY, CDR2 SVGAGI. Trimming left V 3 bases short and J 2 bases short, with 8 bases between. The CDR3, as DNA: TGTGCCAGCAGTTATCAGGCGCCCTACGAGCAGTACTTC. Translation gives CASSYQAPYEQYF.

This clonotype was found a few times. The chain employs TRBV20-1 and TRBJ1-6, with D possibly TRBD1 on 6 matching bases. Trimming took off 4 bases at V and 8 bases at J, with 12 bases between the two ends. The CDR3 is 13 residues long. Germline V gene lookup returns CDR1 DFQATT and CDR2 SNEGSKA (reference sequence). In DNA form, the CDR3 reads TGCAGTGCTAAGCAGGGGCTGGATTCACCCCTCCACTTT. Translating it yields CSAKQGLDSPLHF.

The chain combines TRBV30 with TRBJ1-1; 11 positions match TRBD1. The junction had 6 bases not matched to a gene; V was cut back by 8 bases and J by 7 bases. CDR1 and CDR2 (germline): GTSNPN, SVGIG (reference sequence). CDR3 size: 12 residues. The CDR3 region has the DNA TGTGCCGGGACAGGGGGAGATGTTGAAGCTTTCTTT. This translates into CAGTGGDVEAFF.

The chain recombines TRBV2 with TRBJ2-2; tentatively, D is TRBD1 (5 bases). From germline, CDR1 is SNHLY and CDR2 FYNNEI. The CDR3 consists of 14 residues. V lost 8 bases, J lost 1 base, and 11 bases lay in between. The CDR3 loop is CASVLTGNTGELFF. The CDR3 DNA sequence: TGTGCCAGCGTATTAACAGGGAACACCGGGGAGCTGTTTTTT.

J is TRBJ2-1 and V is TRBV7-2; tentative D call: TRBD2 (6 bases). From germline, CDR1 is SGHTA and CDR2 FQGNSA. The CDR3 extends over 16 amino acids. V lost 0 bases, J lost 1 base, and 10 bases lay in between. CDR3 nucleotide sequence: TGTGCCAGCAGCTTAGCGAGCGGGCTTTCCTACAATGAGCAGTTCTTC. This gives the protein CASSLASGLSYNEQFF.

This clonotype was seen a few times. This chain links TRBV20-1 with TRBJ1-4, with 7 positions matching TRBD1. CDR1 and CDR2 (germline): DFQATT, SNEGSKA (reference sequence). This CDR3 is 14 amino acids long. The CDR3 sequence: CSLRGGQVSEKLFF. The CDR3 region has the DNA TGCAGCCTCCGAGGAGGACAGGTTTCTGAAAAACTGTTTTTT.

This chain joins TRBV18 and TRBJ2-5; D perhaps matches TRBD2 (6 bases). This CDR3 is 14 amino acids long. V was cut by 0 bases and J by 5 bases, with 10 bases left in between. Looked up from germline, CDR1 is KGHSH and CDR2 is LQKENI. In DNA, the CDR3 is TGTGCCAGCTCACCACCCTCTAGCGCGGAGACCCAGTACTTC. Translated, it gives CASSPPSSAETQYF.

The V gene is TRBV7-6, the J gene TRBJ1-1; D might be TRBD1 (6 bases). CDR1 SGHVS and CDR2 FNYEAQ come from the germline V gene. There are 14 residues in the CDR3. Trimming left V 4 bases short and J 6 bases short, with 15 bases between. CDR3 protein: CASSSGGAGAEAFF. Here the CDR3 DNA reads TGTGCCAGCAGCTCGGGGGGGGCCGGGGCTGAAGCTTTCTTT.

The chain recombines TRBV20-1 with TRBJ2-7; 9 bases match TRBD2. The CDR3 runs 14 residues. The germline V gene has CDR1 DFQATT and CDR2 SNEGSKA (reference sequence). The V gene end was trimmed by 2 bases and the J gene end by 2 bases; junction bases not matched to a gene: 4. In nucleotides, the CDR3 is TGCAGTGCTAGACGGGCTAGCGGGGCCTACGAGCAGTACTTC. Translated: CSARRASGAYEQYF.

The chain is built from TRBV29-1 and TRBJ1-1, with D possibly matching TRBD1 (5 bases). The V end was cut by 4 bases, the J end by 5 bases, with 11 bases between. Germline values: CDR1 SQVTM, CDR2 ANQGSEA. The CDR3 is 12 residues long. As DNA, the CDR3 is TGCAGCGTTGTTCAGGGTTATACTGAAGCTTTCTTT. It codes for CSVVQGYTEAFF.

V and J are TRBV6-2 or TRBV6-3 and TRBJ2-1; 10 nucleotides agree with TRBD2. In germline, CDR1 is MNHEY, CDR2 SVGEGT. CDR3 length equals 21 residues. With 2 bases clipped from V and 0 bases from J, the junction kept 16 bases outside the gene matches. The CDR3 DNA reads as TGTGCCAGCAGTTACAATCTAGCGGGAGAGGGAAGTTCGTACTCCTACAATGAGCAGTTCTTC. Translation gives CASSYNLAGEGSSYSYNEQFF.

The sample holds a few counts of this clonotype. This chain uses TRBV6-2 or TRBV6-3 with TRBJ1-5, with 8 bases fitting TRBD1. V lost 5 bases, J lost 2 bases, and 5 bases stayed unmatched. CDR3 length: 15 residues. Germline assignment: CDR1 MNHEY and CDR2 SVGEGT. The CDR3 nucleotides are TGTGCCAGCAGTACGACAGGGGCCGGCAATCAGCCCCAGCATTTT. It translates to CASSTTGAGNQPQHF.

This clonotype was recorded a few times. This chain joins TRBV25-1 and TRBJ2-3; no reliable D call. Germline CDR1 reads MGHDK; CDR2 reads SYGVNS. This CDR3 has 12 residues. Trimming cost V 4 bases and J 5 bases, with 7 bases left between them. The CDR3 spells CASSAVVDTQYF. CDR3 in DNA: TGTGCCAGCAGTGCAGTAGTAGATACGCAGTATTTT.

This sequence joins TRBV20-1 and TRBJ2-1, with a possible D match to TRBD1 (5 bases). The CDR3 totals 15 residues. The V gene lost 3 bases and the J gene lost 1 base, with 13 bases spanning the gap. Germline V gene lookup returns CDR1 DFQATT and CDR2 SNEGSKA (reference sequence). The CDR3 region is CSAREVRGSYNEQFF. The CDR3 nucleotides are TGCAGTGCTAGGGAAGTAAGGGGATCCTACAATGAGCAGTTCTTC.

This clonotype was counted between two and nine times. Here the CDR3 reads CASSRTGGGLQPQHF. CDR3 nucleotide sequence: TGTGCCAGCAGTCGGACAGGGGGCGGTTTACAGCCCCAGCATTTT. The chain combines TRBV6-1 with TRBJ1-5; 11 bases align to TRBD1. The CDR3 covers 15 residues. Germline assignment: CDR1 MNHNS and CDR2 SASEGT. The trim removed 5 bases at V and 7 bases at J, leaving 7 bases unmatched.

The rearrangement joins TRBV20-1 to TRBJ2-3, with 12 bases that match TRBD2. With 1 base clipped from V and 4 bases from J, the junction kept 3 bases outside the gene matches. Per germline, CDR1 DFQATT and CDR2 SNEGSKA (reference sequence). The CDR3 runs to 15 residues. The CDR3 protein is CSARVTSGSPDTQYF. The DNA for the CDR3 is TGCAGTGCTAGAGTGACTAGCGGGAGCCCAGATACGCAGTATTTT.

The chain joins TRBV3-1 to TRBJ1-2, with a possible D match to TRBD1 (5 bases). This CDR3 contains 13 residues. Trimming shortened V by 3 bases and J by 7 bases, and 12 bases separated the two germline ends. Germline CDR1 LGHDT, CDR2 YNNKEL (reference sequence). CDR3 region: CASSHGHERGYTF. The CDR3 nucleotides are TGTGCCAGCAGCCACGGACACGAACGTGGCTACACCTTC.

J is TRBJ1-5 and V is TRBV9; no definite D call. The CDR3 has 15 amino acids. CDR1 is SGDLS and CDR2 is YYNGEE in the germline V gene. Trimming took off 2 bases at V and 0 bases at J, with 9 bases between the two ends. The CDR3 protein is CASSVSGNSNQPQHF. The CDR3 region has the DNA TGTGCCAGCAGCGTTTCGGGGAATAGCAATCAGCCCCAGCATTTT.

The chain uses TRBV6-1 and TRBJ2-6; 7 positions match TRBD1. J was trimmed by 0 bases and V by 6 bases; bases with no gene match: 8. This CDR3 comprises 17 residues. Germline lookup yields CDR1 MNHNS and CDR2 SASEGT. DNA for the CDR3: TGTGCCAGCAGCCTACAGGGGATTGTCTCTGGGGCCAACGTCCTGACTTTC. It codes for CASSLQGIVSGANVLTF.

The chain recombines TRBV7-2 with TRBJ2-3; maybe TRBD2 (5 bases). This CDR3 has 14 amino acids. Germline CDR1 and CDR2: SGHTA and FQGNSA. V was shortened by 4 bases and J by 1 base, with 9 bases between the two germline ends. CDR3: CASSWALGTDTQYF. The CDR3 DNA is TGTGCCAGCAGCTGGGCACTAGGCACAGATACGCAGTATTTT.

This chain joins TRBV12-3 or TRBV12-4 and TRBJ1-5; D uncertain. The CDR3 contains 14 residues. V was clipped by 3 bases and J by 5 bases, with 11 bases between them. The CDR3 coding sequence is TGTGCCAGCAGTTTTGGACGGAGTGATCAGCCCCAGCATTTT. This sequence encodes CASSFGRSDQPQHF.

V gene TRBV28 combines with J gene TRBJ2-7; D gene uncertain. The CDR3 runs to 13 residues. Germline V CDR1 and CDR2: MDHEN, SYDVKM. V dropped 4 bases and J dropped 4 bases, with 11 bases sitting between them. The CDR3 bases are TGTGCCAGCAGTTCTCCGACAATATACGAGCAGTACTTC. Its translation is CASSSPTIYEQYF.

This clonotype was counted only a few times. This chain connects TRBV6-1 to TRBJ1-2; D unclear. Deletions cut 1 base from V and 6 bases from J, with 6 bases between. The germline V gene encodes CDR1 MNHNS and CDR2 SASEGT. The CDR3 totals 12 residues. This CDR3 reads CASSEGVDGYTF. For the CDR3, the DNA is TGTGCCAGCAGTGAAGGGGTGGATGGCTACACCTTC.

This clonotype has only a few counts. The chain combines TRBV19 with TRBJ1-1; D unclear. This CDR3 region has 12 residues. CDR1 LNHDA and CDR2 SQIVND come from the germline V gene (reference sequence). Trimming left V 5 bases short and J 11 bases short, with 15 bases between. The CDR3 reads CASSYPFGEAFF. Written as DNA, the CDR3 is TGTGCCAGTAGTTACCCCTTTGGGGAGGCTTTCTTT.

CDR3 coding DNA: TGTGCCAGTAGTCTCCGACACGCCGGTGGCTACACCTTC. This translates into CASSLRHAGGYTF. The chain uses TRBV19 and TRBJ1-2; D unclear. Germline lookup yields CDR1 LNHDA and CDR2 SQIVND (reference sequence). CDR3 length: 13 amino acids. The V and J ends lost 5 bases and 7 bases respectively, with 14 bases between them.